This record covers a single T cell receptor (beta chain). Its antigen target is currently unknown. Base quality data are lacking; no much larger clone is found one base away. These data originate in a study of T cells after posttransplantation cyclophosphamide listed by TCRdb under 2016. For the study in its entirety: T cell repertoire reconstitution was tracked by TRB sequencing after myeloablative bone marrow transplantation in which posttransplantation cyclophosphamide was used as GVHD prophylaxis. TRB sequencing was also done on up to roughly 3 additional blood samples from 2 to 5.2 years after transplant in 3 patients, and on pretransplant blood from 4 patients. Public TRB sequences were compared against a database of over 3,600 sequences linked to responses to pathogens, tumor antigens, self-antigens and alloantigens. Because TRA and TRB clonality correlated tightly in ten or so samples, later TCR analyses were limited to TRB. Blood from all 35 or so PTCy patients who had 1-year posttransplant specimens underwent TRB sequencing. Antigen receptor sequencing covered samples from some 35 PTCy-treated patients and about 17 of their related bone marrow donors.

A distance of 9 bases separates the germline ends of V and J, which lose 3 bases and 0 bases respectively. The CDR3 goes from the cysteine to the phenylalanine over 15 residues. The kept DNA is CDR3 alone, 45 bases in frame from the first base. Taken from the germline V gene, the CDR1 and CDR2 loops are SGHTA and FQGNSA. TRB sequencing was run on genomic DNA with either the immunoSEQ assay at survey resolution or the hsTCRB kit. Per the source publication's procedure: The immunoSEQ software was used for initial read processing, and the LymphoSeq R package was used for repertoire analyses. Clonality was calculated as 1 minus normalized Shannon entropy, and the Gini coefficient was also calculated for each TRB dataset. Phenotypes of unsorted samples were inferred by mapping TRB sequences from sorted subsets of the recipient or donor onto the same recipient's unsorted samples. TCRdb's version of the immuneACCESS table is confined to in-frame rearrangements and falls short of the full clone set. An unresolved V gene accounts for under half of the shortfall where checked; the remainder is of unknown origin. V and J calls and clone size are those listed in that table; D and trimming were worked out from the DNA. For this sample the table gives about 24,000 clones, of which roughly 86% were detected only once. The ten largest clonotypes hold about 6.3% of the sample.

On the study overall, not on this receptor specifically: At 1-2 months, donor-recipient similarity was low but rose over the first year, and the later blood repertoires were often dominated by donor CD8+ memory clones. Across the 45 to 55 patients, TRB clonality was highly associated with recipient CMV seropositivity and CMV reactivation, and diversity with PTCy was similar to that in the CNI/methotrexate controls. The TRB repertoires of T cells infiltrating skin or GI tract showed only limited overlap with the TRB repertoires of T cells in blood.

PTCy-treated patients were drawn from a prospective multi-institutional clinical trial. Peripheral blood and bone marrow mononuclear cells were isolated by Ficoll-Hypaque density centrifugation and cryopreserved. This TCR derives from an older woman with a blood cancer, CMV-positive, and with a related stem cell donor. Here the chain combines TRBV7-2 and TRBJ2-4; the D gene is possibly TRBD2, with 6 bases matching. The sample comprised PBMCs. This receptor carries the CDR3 CASSLGAGAKNIQYF. The bases are TGTGCCAGCAGCTTGGGAGCGGGAGCCAAAAACATTCAGTACTTC. The entire variable domain, with the stretches around the CDR3 drawn from the reference TRBV7-2 and TRBJ2-4 proteins, is GAGVSQSPSNKVTEKGKDVELRCDPISGHTALYWYRQSLGQGLEFLIYFQGNSAPDKSGLPSDRFSAERTGGSVSTLTIQRTQQEDSAVYLCASSLGAGAKNIQYFGAGTRLSVL.